Below are 18 T cell receptor beta chains sequenced from a single sample in a study of shared clonotypes between healthy human individuals. Profiled with immunoSEQ multiplex PCR; TCRdb holds only in-frame clones, not every one. The data contain hundreds of thousands of clones, approximately 95% of them seen just once; the ten biggest clones take up 0.06%. The source material was naive CD4+ T cells sorted from blood. Noted subset: CD45RA+ positively selected. These receptors originate from a woman between 25 and 40 years old in good health.

V and J are TRBV6-1 and TRBJ1-2, with TRBD1 identical over 7 bases. There are 13 residues in the CDR3. Germline CDR1 is MNHNS and CDR2 is SASEGT. The V and J ends lost 7 bases and 2 bases, in that order; junction bases with no gene match: 4. As DNA, the CDR3 is TGTGCCAGCAAGACAGGGTCCAACTATGGCTACACCTTC. The encoded protein is CASKTGSNYGYTF.

This clone appeared a single time. The chain links TRBV2 to TRBJ2-3; D is possibly TRBD1 or TRBD2 (5 bases each). The germline gives CDR1 SNHLY, CDR2 FYNNEI. This CDR3 has 13 amino acids. V was cut by 8 bases and J by 2 bases, with 11 bases left in between. The CDR3 DNA sequence: TGTGCCAGCGGGACGGGGTTCACAGATACGCAGTATTTT. The encoded protein is CASGTGFTDTQYF.

The genes are TRBV27 and TRBJ2-7, with D tentatively TRBD2 (5 bases). V was pared by 2 bases and J by 7 bases, with 15 bases between. From germline, CDR1 is MNHEY and CDR2 SMNVEV (reference sequence). The CDR3 is made up of 14 amino acids. The CDR3 here is CASSLTRAAAEQYF. CDR3 DNA sequence: TGTGCCAGCAGTTTAACTAGAGCTGCGGCTGAGCAGTACTTC.

V gene TRBV27 combines with J gene TRBJ1-2; 11 bases line up with TRBD1. The CDR3 is made up of 14 amino acids. Per the germline V gene, CDR1 is MNHEY and CDR2 is SMNVEV (reference sequence). With 5 bases clipped from V and 6 bases from J, the junction kept 5 bases outside the gene matches. The CDR3 loop is CASSGQGAFNGYTF. CDR3 coding DNA: TGTGCCAGCAGTGGACAGGGGGCGTTCAATGGCTACACCTTC.

The chain recombines TRBV28 with TRBJ2-4; no clear D. This CDR3 is 14 amino acids long. Germline V CDR1 and CDR2: MDHEN, SYDVKM. Trimming removed 6 bases from V and 4 bases from J, with 13 bases in between. In DNA form, the CDR3 reads TGTGCCAGCAGACCCGGAAATCTAAAAAACATTCAGTACTTC. It translates to CASRPGNLKNIQYF.

The chain couples TRBV4-1 to TRBJ2-1, with 9 bases aligning to TRBD2. The CDR3 totals 18 residues. V trimming: 2 bases; J trimming: 2 bases; junction bases outside the gene matches: 10. Germline V CDR1 and CDR2: MGHRA, YSYEKL. The CDR3 bases are TGCGCCAGCAGCCAACCCCTGAGGGGGACTAGCCCCTACAATGAGCAGTTCTTC. This translates into CASSQPLRGTSPYNEQFF.

V and J are TRBV7-2 and TRBJ2-2; 13 positions agree with TRBD2. CDR3 size: 18 residues. CDR1 SGHTA and CDR2 FQGNSA come from the germline V gene. Trimming took 5 bases from V and 4 from J; bases not matched to a gene: 10. In DNA, the CDR3 is TGTGCCAGCAGCCGCAGTAGGACTAGCGGGGGACCCACCGGGGAGCTGTTTTTT. Protein: CASSRSRTSGGPTGELFF.

The table lists this clone with a count of one. The chain links TRBV5-8 to TRBJ1-1; no definite D call. Germline CDR1 SGHTS, CDR2 YDEGEE. With 0 bases removed from V and 5 bases from J, the gap between germline ends came to 17 bases. The CDR3 is made up of 16 amino acids. The CDR3 region has the DNA TGTGCCAGCAGCTTGGGGTATAATCATCGGGAGACTGAAGCTTTCTTT. Amino acid sequence: CASSLGYNHRETEAFF.

The chain links TRBV28 to TRBJ1-4; 9 bases are shared with TRBD1. J lost 8 bases, V lost 3 bases, and 10 bases had no gene match. CDR1 is MDHEN, CDR2 SYDVKM, per germline. The CDR3 length is 16 residues. The CDR3, as DNA: TGTGCCAGCAGTTTGGTACAGGGGGCTCGAGAAGAAAAACTGTTTTTT. It specifies CASSLVQGAREEKLFF.

This chain uses TRBV7-6 with TRBJ2-7; D remains unclear. The CDR3 is 13 amino acids. CDR1 and CDR2 (germline): SGHVS, FNYEAQ. The V and J ends lost 5 bases and 2 bases respectively, with 10 bases between them. For the CDR3, the DNA is TGTGCCAGCAGCGGCCGTGGCGCCTACGAGCAGTACTTC. It yields the protein CASSGRGAYEQYF.

The rearrangement joins TRBV4-1 to TRBJ2-5, with TRBD1 matching 7 bases. Per the germline V gene, CDR1 is MGHRA and CDR2 is YSYEKL. The CDR3 runs 14 residues. J gave up 4 bases and V 0 bases, and 2 bases lay outside the gene matches. The CDR3 DNA reads as TGCGCCAGCAGCCAAGATTGGACAGGAGAGACCCAGTACTTC. The encoded protein is CASSQDWTGETQYF.

V and J are TRBV2 and TRBJ2-2; D not resolved. V was trimmed by 4 bases and J by 1 base, leaving 7 bases between them. This CDR3 region has 14 residues. Per germline, CDR1 SNHLY and CDR2 FYNNEI. The CDR3 reads CASSVVLNTGELFF. The CDR3 DNA reads TGTGCCAGCAGTGTTGTCTTGAACACCGGGGAGCTGTTTTTT.

This chain connects TRBV2 to TRBJ2-4, with 10 nucleotides matching TRBD1. CDR1 is SNHLY, CDR2 FYNNEI, per germline. J lost 5 bases, V lost 6 bases, and 1 base had no gene match. CDR3 length: 13 residues. DNA of the CDR3: TGTGCCAGCAGAGGGACAGGGGAAAACATTCAGTACTTC. It is translated as CASRGTGENIQYF.

This chain links TRBV30 with TRBJ2-3; D is ambiguous. The germline gives CDR1 GTSNPN, CDR2 SVGIG (reference sequence). With 0 bases removed from V and 4 bases from J, the gap between germline ends came to 5 bases. The CDR3 extends over 12 amino acids. CDR3 sequence: CAWSVIPDTQYF. CDR3 nucleotide sequence: TGTGCCTGGAGTGTAATACCAGATACGCAGTATTTT.

The rearrangement links TRBV5-1 to TRBJ2-7; a weak D match, TRBD2 (6 bases). The CDR3 runs to 17 residues. V lost 1 base to trimming and J lost 2 bases, with 19 bases between them. Germline CDR1 is SGHRS and CDR2 is YFSETQ. In DNA form, the CDR3 reads TGCGCCAGCAGCTTGAAGGATGGGGGAGGCACCGCCTACGAGCAGTACTTC. It is translated as CASSLKDGGGTAYEQYF.

The table lists this clone with a count of one. This chain links TRBV29-1 with TRBJ2-1; D call uncertain. CDR1 and CDR2 (germline): SQVTM, ANQGSEA. This CDR3 is built from 15 residues. The V end lost 1 base, the J end lost 4 bases, and 14 bases lay between the germline ends. This CDR3 reads CSVEGRRTGYNEQFF. Here the CDR3 DNA reads TGCAGCGTTGAAGGGCGGCGGACGGGTTACAATGAGCAGTTCTTC.

This sequence joins TRBV11-1 and TRBJ2-1; D unclear. CDR1 and CDR2 (germline): SGHAT, FQDESV (reference sequence). The CDR3 loop spans 14 amino acids. Trimming pared 5 bases from V and 7 bases from J, leaving 15 bases between. The DNA for the CDR3 is TGTGCCAGCAGCCCCCGTCGGCTCGGGAATGAGCAGTTCTTC. Translating it yields CASSPRRLGNEQFF. Variable domain in full (rest from reference TRBV11-1 and TRBJ2-1): EAEVAQSPRYKITEKSQAVAFWCDPISGHATLYWYRQILGQGPELLVQFQDESVVDDSQLPKDRFSAERLKGVDSTLKIQPAELGDSAMYLCASSPRRLGNEQFFGPGTRLTVL.

V gene TRBV5-4 combines with J gene TRBJ2-3; possible D gene TRBD2, 6 bases. Germline CDR1 SGHNT, CDR2 YYREEE (reference sequence). This CDR3 spans 15 amino acids. V gave up 0 bases and J gave up 1 base, with 9 bases separating them. The CDR3 DNA sequence: TGTGCCAGCAGCTTGGCCGTAGCGGGCACAGATACGCAGTATTTT. This encodes CASSLAVAGTDTQYF.